Listed below are T cell receptor beta chains from one sample, sequenced in a study of PD-1 blockade in classical Hodgkin lymphoma. Repertoires were generated with immunoSEQ multiplex PCR, while TCRdb's copy carries only in-frame clones and drops some. The sample lists about 60,000 clones, roughly 90% occurring once. The sample consisted of peripheral blood mononuclear cells (PBMCs), taken at baseline. These receptors originate from a human donor with classical Hodgkin lymphoma. The CDR3 runs from the conserved cysteine through the conserved F or W. The D gene is left open where the match is weak. Size values are once, few and many counts, or a class for expanded clones, and some rows have none.

TRBD2 once TRBJ2-2 TRBV5-1 CASSSTSGANTGELFF TGCGCCAGCAGCTCAACTAGCGGTGCGAACACCGGGGAGCTGTTTTTT
- - TRBJ2-7 TRBV6-1 CASTAPGYEQYF TGTGCCAGCACCGCACCAGGGTACGAGCAGTACTTC
TRBD2 - TRBJ2-1 TRBV5-6 CASSLGYGSGGFNEQFF TGTGCCAGCAGCTTGGGCTATGGGAGCGGGGGGTTCAATGAGCAGTTCTTC
- - TRBJ2-5 TRBV27 CASSSLPLEGPLEETQYF TGTGCCAGCAGTTCCCTCCCTTTGGAGGGCCCCCTGGAGGAGACCCAGTACTTC
- - TRBJ2-1 TRBV7-2 CASSTPGTHNEQFF TGTGCCAGCAGCACTCCTGGCACCCACAATGAGCAGTTCTTC
TRBD1 - TRBJ1-5 TRBV19 CASRPGQVTQNQPQHF TGTGCCAGTAGACCGGGACAGGTCACCCAGAATCAGCCCCAGCATTTT
TRBD2 - TRBJ2-7 TRBV10-2 CASSDSGRGYEQYF TGCGCCAGCAGTGATTCCGGGAGGGGTTACGAGCAGTACTTC
TRBD1 once TRBJ2-7 TRBV5-4 CASSFGRGLPYEQYF TGTGCCAGCAGCTTCGGCAGGGGGTTACCCTACGAGCAGTACTTC
- few TRBJ2-1 TRBV6-6 CASSYGEYNEQFF TGTGCCAGCAGTTACGGAGAGTACAATGAGCAGTTCTTC
- - TRBJ1-2 TRBV6-6 CASSYPDIWRGYTF TGTGCCAGCAGTTACCCCGACATCTGGCGTGGCTACACCTTC
- once TRBJ2-3 TRBV4-1 CASRYFAYSTDTQYF TGCGCCAGCAGGTATTTCGCGTACAGCACAGATACGCAGTATTTT
TRBD1 - TRBJ1-2 TRBV4-1 CASSQDSAGGFYGYTF TGCGCCAGCAGCCAAGATTCGGCAGGGGGGTTCTATGGCTACACCTTC
- - TRBJ1-1 TRBV28 CASSSPGTEAFF TGTGCCAGCAGTTCGCCGGGCACTGAAGCTTTCTTT
- - TRBJ1-6 TRBV6-1 CASSGLSRDSPLHF TGTGCCAGCAGTGGACTGTCCCGAGATTCACCCCTCCACTTT
TRBD1 - TRBJ2-5 TRBV28 CASSFVDRGRAKTQYF TGTGCCAGCAGTTTCGTCGACAGGGGTCGCGCGAAGACCCAGTACTTC
TRBD2 - TRBJ2-1 TRBV7-9 CASRAGLVGEQFF TGTGCCAGCAGGGCGGGACTAGTCGGAGAGCAGTTCTTC
- - TRBJ2-7 TRBV5-8 CASSFGGHIGEQYF TGTGCCAGCAGCTTCGGCGGACATATTGGCGAGCAGTACTTC
TRBD2 - TRBJ2-3 TRBV7-2 CASSYSGSFVDTQYF TGTGCCAGCAGCTATAGCGGGAGTTTCGTAGATACGCAGTATTTT
- few TRBJ2-7 TRBV13 CASSFSDEQYF TGTGCCAGCAGCTTTTCTGACGAGCAGTACTTC
- - TRBJ2-2 TRBV19 CASTDPNTGELFF TGTGCCAGTACGGATCCGAACACCGGGGAGCTGTTTTTT
- - TRBJ2-3 TRBV7-9 CASSLGYSTDTQYF TGTGCCAGCAGCTTAGGGTACAGCACAGATACGCAGTATTTT
- - TRBJ2-4 TRBV18 CASSPTDPAVAKNIQYF TGTGCCAGCTCACCAACGGACCCAGCGGTTGCCAAAAACATTCAGTACTTC
- once TRBJ2-1 TRBV27 CASRPYLSGRRYNEQFF TGTGCCAGCAGACCTTACCTCAGCGGGCGGCGTTACAATGAGCAGTTCTTC
- - TRBJ2-5 TRBV25-1 CASSEYKVVETQYF TGTGCCAGCAGTGAATATAAAGTTGTAGAGACCCAGTACTTC
- - TRBJ2-1 TRBV7-6 CASSFVAEAYNEQFF TGTGCCAGCAGCTTCGTAGCGGAGGCCTACAATGAGCAGTTCTTC
- - TRBJ1-6 TRBV27 CASSLTVNLANSPLHF TGTGCCAGCAGTTTAACAGTTAATCTAGCCAATTCACCCCTCCACTTT
- - TRBJ1-5 TRBV7-5 CASSLGQVSRPQHF TGTGCCAGCAGCTTAGGACAGGTTTCCCGGCCCCAGCATTTT
TRBD2 - TRBJ2-1 TRBV10-1 CARPGLAGGGEQFF TGCGCCAGACCGGGACTAGCGGGAGGAGGGGAGCAGTTCTTC
- - TRBJ1-3 TRBV19 CATRSTSGNTIYF TGTGCCACCCGATCTACCTCTGGAAACACCATATATTTT
- once TRBJ1-4 TRBV5-1 CASSLSGPRGRKLFF TGCGCCAGCAGCTTGTCTGGTCCTCGGGGGAGAAAACTGTTTTTT
- once TRBJ1-5 TRBV7-9 CASSLGVGLTGPQHF TGTGCCAGCAGCTTAGGTGTAGGTTTGACGGGACCCCAGCATTTT
TRBD1 - TRBJ1-2 TRBV2 CASSETGERGYTF TGTGCCAGCAGTGAGACAGGGGAGCGCGGCTACACCTTC
TRBD1 - TRBJ2-1 TRBV19 CASSISRGRIRDEQFF TGTGCCAGTAGTATCAGTAGGGGGCGAATTCGGGATGAGCAGTTCTTC
TRBD2 - TRBJ2-2 TRBV4-1 CASSLTGTSGYANTGELFF TGCGCCAGCAGCCTCACCGGGACTAGCGGTTACGCGAACACCGGGGAGCTGTTTTTT
TRBD1 - TRBJ2-2 TRBV27 CASSIRIRGRNTGELFF TGTGCCAGCAGTATTCGCATCAGGGGGCGAAATACCGGGGAGCTGTTTTTT
- - TRBJ1-2 TRBV29-1 CSVEDLLDGHYTF TGCAGCGTTGAAGATCTTTTGGATGGCCATTACACCTTC
TRBD1 - TRBJ1-3 TRBV4-2 CASSQTNRGFGNTIYF TGTGCCAGCAGCCAAACAAACAGGGGATTTGGAAACACCATATATTTT
- - TRBJ2-2 TRBV7-9 CASSLAGSTGELFF TGTGCCAGCAGCTTAGCAGGGAGCACCGGGGAGCTGTTTTTT
- - TRBJ2-7 TRBV28 CASSLERYEQYF TGTGCCAGCAGTCTAGAGCGTTACGAGCAGTACTTC
- - TRBJ2-2 TRBV7-8 CASSWPVPNTGELFF TGTGCCAGCAGCTGGCCAGTCCCAAACACCGGGGAGCTGTTTTTT
- - TRBJ2-2 TRBV5-1 CASSLKGANTGELFF TGCGCCAGCAGCTTGAAGGGGGCGAACACCGGGGAGCTGTTTTTT
- - TRBJ2-7 TRBV6-6 CASSYSGQILIYEQYF TGTGCCAGCAGTTACTCGGGGCAGATCCTTATCTACGAGCAGTACTTC
- few TRBJ1-2 TRBV27 CATGVGYGYTF TGTGCCACAGGGGTGGGCTATGGCTACACCTTC